This T cell receptor (beta chain) was captured by sequencing in a study of T cells in narcolepsy. At the level of the study: Patients with NT1 or NT2 and healthy control donors were enrolled.

Comments on this clone: The antigen remains unidentified.

The length of the CDR3 is 14 residues. Between the trimmed V and J ends, which lost 1 base and 7 bases, there was a span of 13 bases. Germline-derived CDR1 and CDR2 are SGHTA and FQGNSA. Findings and caveats of the study: Reportedly, autoreactive clonotypes were serially detected in patients' blood but not controls'. Some memory CD4+ repertoires had no autoreactive clone sequences. Autoreactive HCRT-specific and TRIB2-specific clonotypes were marked in same-patient CSF-versus-blood CD4+ comparisons.

Some clones are missing from TCRdb's copy, which holds only in-frame ones; the method was immunoSEQ multiplex PCR. The sample holds 20,000 to 25,000 clones, roughly 85% seen once. This clonotype was sampled from a human donor in good health. The specimen was memory (CD45RA-) CD4+ T cells from blood. The chain is built from TRBV7-2 and TRBJ1-1; no firm D call. The CDR3 DNA is TGTGCCAGCAGCTTAGTTGGGTTACCCCGTGAAGCTTTCTTT. Translating gives CASSLVGLPREAFF.